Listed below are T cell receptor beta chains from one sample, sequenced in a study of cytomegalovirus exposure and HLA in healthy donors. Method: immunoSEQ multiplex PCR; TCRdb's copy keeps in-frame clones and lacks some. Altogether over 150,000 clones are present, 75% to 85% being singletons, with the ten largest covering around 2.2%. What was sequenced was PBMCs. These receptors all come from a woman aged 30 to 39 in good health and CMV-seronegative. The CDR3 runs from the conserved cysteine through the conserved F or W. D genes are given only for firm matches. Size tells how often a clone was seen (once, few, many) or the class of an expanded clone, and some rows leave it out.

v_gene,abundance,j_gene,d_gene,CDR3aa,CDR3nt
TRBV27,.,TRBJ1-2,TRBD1,CASSLQMTGFNYGYTF,TGTGCCAGCAGTTTGCAAATGACAGGGTTCAACTATGGCTACACCTTC
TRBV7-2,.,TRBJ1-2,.,CASSPTGGLGYGYTF,TGTGCCAGCAGCCCCACCGGGGGGCTTGGCTATGGCTACACCTTC
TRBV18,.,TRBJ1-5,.,CASSPGGYSNQPQHF,TGTGCCAGCTCACCAGGAGGTTATAGCAATCAGCCCCAGCATTTT
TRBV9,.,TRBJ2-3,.,CASSVGGYSTDTQYF,TGTGCCAGCAGCGTAGGAGGGTACAGCACAGATACGCAGTATTTT
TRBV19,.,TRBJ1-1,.,CASNAGVNTEAFF,TGTGCCAGTAATGCAGGGGTGAACACTGAAGCTTTCTTT
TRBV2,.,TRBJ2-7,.,CASSEGEHEQYF,TGTGCCAGCAGTGAAGGAGAGCACGAGCAGTACTTC
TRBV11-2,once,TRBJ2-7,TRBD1,CASRPGTGDYEQYF,TGTGCCAGCAGGCCCGGGACAGGGGACTACGAGCAGTACTTC
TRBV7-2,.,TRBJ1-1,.,CASSLQGRNTEAFF,TGTGCCAGCAGCTTACAGGGGCGCAATACTGAAGCTTTCTTT
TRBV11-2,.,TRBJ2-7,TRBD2,CASSFGASGSYEQYF,TGTGCCAGCAGCTTCGGCGCTAGCGGGAGCTACGAGCAGTACTTC
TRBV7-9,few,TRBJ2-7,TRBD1,CASSLPGQGTYEQYF,TGTGCCAGCAGCCTGCCGGGACAGGGCACCTACGAGCAGTACTTC
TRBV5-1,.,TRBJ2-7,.,CASSWDREVYEQYF,TGCGCCAGCAGTTGGGATAGGGAGGTGTACGAGCAGTACTTC
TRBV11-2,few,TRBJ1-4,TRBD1,CASSFGQGGEKLFF,TGTGCCAGCAGCTTTGGACAGGGAGGGGAAAAACTGTTTTTT